Listed below are T cell receptor beta chains from one sample, sequenced in a study of T cells in Graves' hyperthyroidism and ophthalmopathy. TCRdb re-analysed the multiplex PCR reads in MiXCR, keeping a single row per CDR3 protein. The sample lists some 600,000 distinct CDR3 sequences; 46% were seen once. The sample consisted of peripheral blood or thyroid tissue (not recorded which). These receptors were taken from a woman aged 18-29 years with Graves' hyperthyroidism. Each CDR3 is given with its conserved first and last residue. Each record gives: clone size, J gene, V gene, D gene, CDR3 DNA, CDR3 protein. D genes are given only for firm matches. Clone size is given for some rows only: seen once, a few or many times, or a class if the clone is expanded.

>NA|TRBJ1-5|TRBV2|NA
TGTGCCAGCATGGGAGGGGTAGTAGGCAATCAGCCCCAGCATTTT
CASMGGVVGNQPQHF
>NA|TRBJ2-5|TRBV7-2|NA
TGCGCCAGCAGCCAACGGGGAGGAGAGACCCAGTACTTC
CASSQRGGETQYF
>many|TRBJ1-1|TRBV2|NA
TGTGCCAGCATGCGGGACACCCCCACGGCTTTCTTT
CASMRDTPTAFF
>many|TRBJ2-5|TRBV7-9|NA
TGTGCCAGCAACCCCCAGCACCAAGAGACCCAGTACTTC
CASNPQHQETQYF
>NA|TRBJ1-4|TRBV11-3|TRBD1
TGTGCCAGCAGGTCGGGACAGGGCCGGAGGAATGAAAAACTGTTTTTT
CASRSGQGRRNEKLFF
>many|TRBJ1-2|TRBV15|NA
TGTGCCACCAGCAGAGATTGGCAGTACTATGGCTACACCTTC
CATSRDWQYYGYTF
>NA|TRBJ1-5|TRBV20-1|NA
TGCAGTGCTAGAGGACGGGATAGCCAGCCCCAGCATTTT
CSARGRDSQPQHF
>many|TRBJ1-5|TRBV2|NA
TGTGCCAGCAGCGAAGGATTGGGTCAGCCCCAGCATTTT
CASSEGLGQPQHF
>NA|TRBJ2-7|TRBV2|NA
TGTGCCATCAGTTTGGGCGAGCAGTACTTC
CAISLGEQYF
>once|TRBJ1-1|TRBV15|NA
TGTGCCACCAGCAGGACCCGGGGGGATACTGAAGCTTTCTTT
CATSRTRGDTEAFF
>NA|TRBJ2-7|TRBV5-1|TRBD2
TGTGCCAGCAGTTACCGACTAGCAGACTACGAGCAGTACTTC
CASSYRLADYEQYF
>few|TRBJ1-1|TRBV29-1|TRBD1
TGCAGCGTTTATACGGGGACAGGGAGCACTGAAGCTTTCTTT
CSVYTGTGSTEAFF
>medium-sized|TRBJ1-1|TRBV7-2|TRBD1
TGTGCCAGCAGCGGAGGGACAGCTGCTTTCTTT
CASSGGTAAFF
>many|TRBJ1-4|TRBV7-9|NA
TGTGCCAGCAGCGCAGGGACAGAAAAACTGTTTTTT
CASSAGTEKLFF
>NA|TRBJ1-2|TRBV20-1|NA
TGCAGTGCGAATCGGGCCTTCGAGGGCTATGGCTACACCTTC
CSANRAFEGYGYTF
>NA|TRBJ2-5|TRBV5-1|TRBD1
TGCGCCAGCAGCACCCAATTGACAGGGGGGAAGGGAGAGACCCAGTACTTC
CASSTQLTGGKGETQYF
>many|TRBJ1-3|TRBV2|NA
TGTGCCAGCAGTGAAACGCCAGGGACGCTCTACACCATATATTTT
CASSETPGTLYTIYF
>NA|TRBJ1-1|TRBV7-2|NA
TGTGCCAGCAGCTTAGGTTCAGGCTTACGGAACACTGAAGCTTTCTTT
CASSLGSGLRNTEAFF
>few|TRBJ2-7|TRBV2|NA
TGTGCCAGCAATACTCAAAGGTACGAGCAGTACTTC
CASNTQRYEQYF
>NA|TRBJ1-1|TRBV7-2|NA
TGTGCCAGCAGCTTAGAAATGGGAGCCACTGAAGCTTTCTTT
CASSLEMGATEAFF
>many|TRBJ1-6|TRBV2|NA
TGTGCCAGCAGTGAAGCGCGGTTACAGGAAGGTTCACCCCTCCACTTT
CASSEARLQEGSPLHF
>NA|TRBJ2-5|TRBV29-1|TRBD2
TGCAGCGTTGAGACTAGCGGCACCCAAGAGACCCAGTACTTC
CSVETSGTQETQYF
>many|TRBJ1-2|TRBV10-3|TRBD1
TGTGCCAGCAGTGAGGGGACAGGGACCTATGGCTACACCTTC
CASSEGTGTYGYTF
>many|TRBJ1-2|TRBV19|TRBD1
TGTGCCAGTAGCGCGGACAGGCATGGCTACACCTTC
CASSADRHGYTF
>NA|TRBJ1-5|TRBV2|TRBD1
TGTGCCATCAGTCCCGGGACAGGCAATCAGCCCCAGCATTTT
CAISPGTGNQPQHF
>NA|TRBJ1-2|TRBV7-2|TRBD1
TGTGCCAGCAGTTCCCAAGACAGGGGTTTTGGCTACACCTTC
CASSSQDRGFGYTF
>NA|TRBJ1-5|TRBV19|NA
TGTGCCAGTAGTATTTTTGGAGGGGCCTCGGTTAGCAATCAGCCCCAGCATTTT
CASSIFGGASVSNQPQHF
>NA|TRBJ1-5|TRBV2|NA
TGTGCCAGCAGTTTTTTCGCTAGCAATCAGCCCCAGCATTTT
CASSFFASNQPQHF
>NA|TRBJ2-5|TRBV13|NA
TGTGCCAGCAGCCAAGGGGGTGGGGGAGTGGTTCAGGAGACCCAGTACTTC
CASSQGGGGVVQETQYF
>NA|TRBJ2-5|TRBV5-6|NA
TGTGCCAGCAGCTTTAGCTATGGAGAGACCCAGTACTTC
CASSFSYGETQYF
>NA|TRBJ2-7|TRBV7-2|NA
TGTGCCAGCAGTTACCTGGGCGACGAGCAGTACTTC
CASSYLGDEQYF
>NA|TRBJ2-5|TRBV9|TRBD2
TGTGCCAGCAGCGTAGGAGCGGGAGCCCTCGGAGGGACCCAGTACTTC
CASSVGAGALGGTQYF
>NA|TRBJ1-5|TRBV2|TRBD1
TGTGCCAGCAGCCGACAGGGGCTCAATCAGCCCCAGCATTTT
CASSRQGLNQPQHF
>few|TRBJ2-7|TRBV14|NA
TGTGCCAGCAGCCAAGTGTGGTCCTACGAGCAGTACTTC
CASSQVWSYEQYF
>NA|TRBJ1-5|TRBV5-1|NA
TGTGCCAGCAGCTTGGACGGATGGAATCAGCCCCAGCATTTT
CASSLDGWNQPQHF
>NA|TRBJ2-2|TRBV7-2|NA
TGTGCCAGCAGTCTTGGCAGGATTGACGGGGAGCTGTTTTTT
CASSLGRIDGELFF
>NA|TRBJ2-7|TRBV10-3|TRBD1
TGTGCCATCAGTGACGACCGGGACAGGGGTAACGAGCAGTACTTC
CAISDDRDRGNEQYF
>many|TRBJ1-1|TRBV7-6|NA
TGTGCCAGCAGCCCCGGGGAGAACACTGAAGCTTTCTTT
CASSPGENTEAFF
>few|TRBJ1-4|TRBV9|NA
TGTGCCAGCAGCCCTGGACAAACTAGGGGTGAAAAACTGTTTTTT
CASSPGQTRGEKLFF
>NA|TRBJ1-6|TRBV25-1|TRBD1
TGTGCCAGCAGTGTTCCGGGACAGGAATGGTCACCCCTCCACTTT
CASSVPGQEWSPLHF
>NA|TRBJ1-1|TRBV2|TRBD1
TGTACCAGCAGCCGGGACAGGGCGCTGAATGAAGCTTTCTTT
CTSSRDRALNEAFF
>NA|TRBJ2-5|TRBV25-1|NA
TGTGCCAGCAGTGCTCCAACCCTCGGGTTCCAAGAGACCCAGTACTTC
CASSAPTLGFQETQYF
>NA|TRBJ2-6|TRBV2|TRBD2
TGTGCCCACCCAGGACTAGCGGGAGGGGCCAACGTCCTGACTTTC
CAHPGLAGGANVLTF
>NA|TRBJ2-2|TRBV9|TRBD2
TGTGCCAGCAGCGTAGATAGCGGGACAACCGGGGAGCTGTTTTTT
CASSVDSGTTGELFF
>NA|TRBJ1-1|TRBV25-1|NA
TGTGCCAGCGCCAAACGGGGGAACACTGAAGCTTTCTTT
CASAKRGNTEAFF
>NA|TRBJ2-6|TRBV15|TRBD1
TGTGCCACCAGCAGAGGACAGGGTCTTACTGGGGCCAACGTCCTGACTTTC
CATSRGQGLTGANVLTF
>NA|TRBJ1-1|TRBV2|TRBD1
TGTGCCAGCAGTGAAAGGACAGGCACTGAAGCTTTCTTT
CASSERTGTEAFF
>NA|TRBJ1-2|TRBV10-3|NA
TGTGCCATCAGTGCCAAGGACAAGCCTTACTATGGCTACACCTTC
CAISAKDKPYYGYTF
>many|TRBJ1-4|TRBV19|NA
TGTGCCAGTAGTACCCGGGGGGACGGAGGTGAAAAACTGTTTTTT
CASSTRGDGGEKLFF
>many|TRBJ2-5|TRBV7-9|NA
TGTGCCAGCAGCCCGGAGAGGGGTAGGGAGACCCAGTACTTC
CASSPERGRETQYF
>few|TRBJ2-7|TRBV11-3|TRBD2
TGTGCCAGCAGCATCCGGGACTATACCGACGAGCAGTACTTC
CASSIRDYTDEQYF
>once|TRBJ2-7|TRBV4-2|NA
TGTGCCAGCAGCCAAGCTTCCGGGGGACCCTCCTACGAGCAGTACTTC
CASSQASGGPSYEQYF
>NA|TRBJ1-4|TRBV19|NA
TGTGCCAGTAGCTCCTGGACAGATTCTAATGAAAAACTGTTTTTT
CASSSWTDSNEKLFF
>NA|TRBJ1-1|TRBV7-9|NA
TGTGCCAGCAGCGCCCCGGGCGCTGAAGCTTTCTTT
CASSAPGAEAFF
>few|TRBJ2-7|TRBV5-1|TRBD1
TGCGCCAGCAGAGGGACAGCCATATACGAGCAGTACTTC
CASRGTAIYEQYF